The 21 T cell receptor beta chains given below trace back to one sample, sequenced in a study of shared clonotypes between healthy human individuals. TCRdb's table, derived via immunoSEQ multiplex PCR, lists solely in-frame clones and lacks some. Here the sample spans approximately 2,000,000 clones, 85% to 95% being singletons. Sample: naive CD4+ T cells from PBMCs. Subset noted: CD45RA+ positively selected. The receptors here all came from a man aged 18 to 29 in good health. Some clones in this sample may be carry-over from other donors' samples.

V usage is TRBV6-1 and J usage is TRBJ2-7; perhaps TRBD2 as D (6 bases). This CDR3 has 14 amino acids. The V end was cut by 11 bases, the J end by 3 bases, with 20 bases between. CDR1 is MNHNS, CDR2 SASEGT, per germline. CDR3 loop: CASTFWDGGYEQYF. CDR3 DNA sequence: TGTGCCTCAACTTTCTGGGACGGGGGCTACGAGCAGTACTTC.

The rearrangement links TRBV7-9 to TRBJ2-5, with TRBD2 matching 9 bases. The CDR3 sequence is 17 residues long. Trimming cost V 10 bases and J 2 bases; bases outside gene matches: 17. CDR1 and CDR2 (germline): SEHNR, FQNEAQ (reference sequence). CDR3 residues: CATNPRVVAGDQETQYF. The CDR3 bases are TGTGCCACCAACCCAAGGGTAGTAGCGGGAGATCAAGAGACCCAGTACTTC.

V is TRBV19 and J is TRBJ1-1; the D gene is possibly TRBD1 (5 bases). CDR1 LNHDA and CDR2 SQIVND come from the germline V gene (reference sequence). The CDR3 has 14 residues. The ends were cut back, 3 bases at V and 1 base at J, with 9 bases in the middle. The CDR3 coding sequence is TGTGCCAGTAGTATCGGGGGGACGAACACTGAAGCTTTCTTT. Translated, it gives CASSIGGTNTEAFF.

The CDR3 protein is CASSDTSGRARVNTGELFF. The CDR3 DNA follows: TGTGCCAGCAGTGACACCAGCGGGAGGGCCAGAGTGAACACCGGGGAGCTGTTTTTT. The chain employs TRBV6-1 and TRBJ2-2; 10 bases map to TRBD2. This CDR3 contains 19 residues. Germline V lookup: CDR1 MNHNS, CDR2 SASEGT. V trimming: 3 bases; J trimming: 1 base; junction bases outside the gene matches: 11.

DNA of the CDR3: TGTGCCAGCAGCCCCCGGGGAGATCGCACAGATACGCAGTATTTT. Amino acids: CASSPRGDRTDTQYF. The chain links TRBV7-3 to TRBJ2-3; perhaps TRBD2 as D (5 bases). Germline V gene lookup returns CDR1 SGHTA and CDR2 FQGTGA. V lost 5 bases to trimming and J lost 1 base, with 13 bases between them. The CDR3 is 15 residues long.

This chain links TRBV5-4 with TRBJ2-7; a possible D gene is TRBD1 (5 bases). Trimming left V 0 bases short and J 3 bases short, with 13 bases between. The CDR3 length is 15 residues. Germline CDR1 and CDR2: SGHNT and YYREEE (reference sequence). The CDR3 nucleotides read TGTGCCAGCAGCTTGGGGACAACAAGGAACTACGAGCAGTACTTC. Protein sequence: CASSLGTTRNYEQYF.

The rearrangement joins TRBV28 to TRBJ2-7, with 7 bases aligning to TRBD2. Germline lookup yields CDR1 MDHEN and CDR2 SYDVKM. After removal of 2 bases from V and 3 bases from J, the junction contained 4 bases not matched to a gene. The CDR3 loop spans 14 amino acids. As DNA, the CDR3 is TGTGCCAGCAGTTTAGCGGGAGCCAACTACGAGCAGTACTTC. The encoded protein is CASSLAGANYEQYF.

The chain combines TRBV7-3 with TRBJ1-1; maybe TRBD1 (5 bases). This CDR3 spans 13 amino acids. Trimming shortened V by 5 bases and J by 7 bases, and 14 bases separated the two germline ends. Per the germline V gene, CDR1 is SGHTA and CDR2 is FQGTGA. CDR3 sequence (DNA): TGTGCCAGCAGCCCCACGGGGGTCAATGAAGCTTTCTTT. It encodes CASSPTGVNEAFF.

The rearrangement joins TRBV29-1 to TRBJ2-7, with 7 bases matching TRBD1. CDR3 length equals 15 residues. Germline trimming cut 1 base from V and 2 bases from J; bases unmatched to any gene: 8. Germline V lookup: CDR1 SQVTM, CDR2 ANQGSEA. This CDR3 reads CSVEGRDSLPYEQYF. CDR3 nucleotide sequence: TGCAGCGTTGAAGGCCGGGACAGTCTTCCCTACGAGCAGTACTTC.

CDR3 residues: CASRFTLGPETQYF. CDR3 sequence (DNA): TGCGCCAGCAGGTTTACACTTGGACCGGAGACCCAGTACTTC. The chain uses TRBV5-1 and TRBJ2-5; D ambiguous. V lost 5 bases and J 5 bases, leaving 16 bases between the germline ends. Germline loops: CDR1 SGHRS, CDR2 YFSETQ. The CDR3 sequence is 14 residues long.

This clone appeared once. The rearrangement uses TRBV27 and TRBJ1-5, with D uncertain. V lost 2 bases, J lost 3 bases, and 14 bases lay in between. The CDR3 spans 16 residues. The germline V gene encodes CDR1 MNHEY and CDR2 SMNVEV (reference sequence). This chain's CDR3 is CASSLGPDTVNQPQHF. CDR3 coding DNA: TGTGCCAGCAGTTTAGGGCCAGACACAGTCAATCAGCCCCAGCATTTT.

This sequence joins TRBV4-2 and TRBJ2-1; D unresolved. The V end was cut by 1 base, the J end by 5 bases, with 6 bases between. The CDR3 has 13 amino acids. Germline V CDR1 and CDR2: LGHNA, YNFKEQ. In DNA form, the CDR3 reads TGTGCCAGCAGCCAAGTACGGAACAATGAGCAGTTCTTC. The encoded protein is CASSQVRNNEQFF.

The genes are TRBV5-1 and TRBJ2-6, with D tentatively TRBD1 (6 bases). Germline V gives CDR1 SGHRS, CDR2 YFSETQ. The CDR3 consists of 16 residues. Trimming pared 1 base from V and 0 bases from J, leaving 8 bases between. The CDR3 DNA sequence: TGCGCCAGCAGCTTGAGGGGGAACTCTGGGGCCAACGTCCTGACTTTC. This codes for CASSLRGNSGANVLTF.

The chain couples TRBV28 to TRBJ2-2; D is undetermined. The V end was cut by 8 bases, the J end by 1 base, with 8 bases between. The CDR3 runs to 13 residues. CDR1 and CDR2 from the germline V gene are MDHEN and SYDVKM. The CDR3 DNA reads as TGTGCCAGCGCAACACGGAACACCGGGGAGCTGTTTTTT. Protein product: CASATRNTGELFF.

The J gene is TRBJ2-5, the V gene TRBV28; 12 nucleotides line up with TRBD2. This CDR3 comprises 15 residues. V shed 3 bases and J 7 bases; nucleotides not matched to a gene: 6. The germline V gene has CDR1 MDHEN and CDR2 SYDVKM. CDR3 DNA: TGTGCCAGCAGTTTCCCTAGCGGGAGGGGCGGGACCCAGTACTTC. Translation gives CASSFPSGRGGTQYF.

The gene calls are TRBV28 and TRBJ2-5; TRBD1 matches 12 bases. CDR3 size: 22 residues. CDR1 is MDHEN and CDR2 is SYDVKM in the germline V gene. Trimming took 1 base from V and 4 from J; bases not matched to a gene: 22. CDR3 loop: CASSLFGLWGTGGDPGPETQYF. CDR3 in DNA: TGTGCCAGCAGTTTATTTGGATTGTGGGGGACAGGGGGCGACCCGGGGCCAGAGACCCAGTACTTC. Full variable domain (outside the CDR3, taken from reference TRBV28 and TRBJ2-5): DVKVTQSSRYLVKRTGEKVFLECVQDMDHENMFWYRQDPGLGLRLIYFSYDVKMKEKGDIPEGYSVSREKKERFSLILESASTNQTSMYLCASSLFGLWGTGGDPGPETQYFGPGTRLLVL.

This chain uses TRBV30 with TRBJ1-3; D unclear. The germline V gene has CDR1 GTSNPN and CDR2 SVGIG (reference sequence). The V and J ends lost 1 base and 3 bases respectively, with 10 bases between them. The CDR3 has 14 amino acids. The CDR3 nucleotides are TGTGCCTGGAGTGGTGTTGGGGTTGGAAACACCATATATTTT. Protein product: CAWSGVGVGNTIYF.

The DNA for the CDR3 is TGTGCCAGCAGTCGGCCCCGCGGGATCGGAGATACGCAGTATTTT. It translates to CASSRPRGIGDTQYF. The rearrangement uses TRBV27 and TRBJ2-3; maybe TRBD2 (6 bases). V gave up 5 bases and J gave up 5 bases, with 17 bases separating them. CDR1 is MNHEY, CDR2 SMNVEV, per germline (reference sequence). CDR3 length: 15 amino acids.

With respect to this clone: In the same sample, other DNA sequences code for this CDR3. Here the CDR3 DNA reads TGTGCCAGCAGCACGACTAGCGGGACCTACGAGCAGTACTTC. Residues: CASSTTSGTYEQYF. The chain combines TRBV9 with TRBJ2-7, with TRBD2 matching 11 bases. CDR1 and CDR2 (germline): SGDLS, YYNGEE. The CDR3 runs to 14 residues. J lost 2 bases, V lost 4 bases, and 2 bases had no gene match.

This clone was recorded only once. V gene TRBV6-5 combines with J gene TRBJ1-3, with TRBD1 as a possible D gene (5 bases). Germline CDR1 is MNHEY and CDR2 is SVGAGI. V lost 0 bases, J lost 3 bases, and 12 bases lay in between. The CDR3 consists of 16 residues. Written as DNA, the CDR3 is TGTGCCAGCAGTTACTCGATACCAGGGAATGGAAACACCATATATTTT. It encodes CASSYSIPGNGNTIYF.

The genes are TRBV6-8 and TRBJ1-2, with no clear D. From germline, CDR1 is MNHGY and CDR2 SAAAGT. CDR3 length equals 15 residues. Trimming stripped 6 bases from V and 4 bases from J, with 18 bases between. CDR3 in DNA: TGTGCCAGCAGCCGGACGGACCTAAAGAGCTATGGCTACACCTTC. Translated: CASSRTDLKSYGYTF.